These 9 T cell receptor beta chains were all obtained from the same sample, sequenced in a study of T cell repertoires in cytomegalovirus infection. Each CDR3 protein is one row after TCRdb ran MiXCR on the reads. Of hundreds of thousands of distinct CDR3 sequences listed, under 40% are singletons. Source material: PBMCs. These receptors originate from a human donor in good health (CMV status not recorded). Some clones in this sample may be carry-over from other donors' samples.

Note on this clonotype: A read error may produce the germline difference seen at one junction end. The chain is built from TRBV14 and TRBJ1-4; D ambiguous. The V gene's germline CDR1 is SGHDN and CDR2 FVKESK. This CDR3 is built from 15 residues. The CDR3 here is CDSSQNSAGIEKLFF. CDR3 DNA: TGTGACAGCAGCCAAAACTCCGCCGGAATTGAAAAACTGTTTTTT.

This clonotype has only a few counts. This chain uses TRBV6-1 with TRBJ2-1, with 11 bases fitting TRBD2. The CDR3 sequence is 15 residues long. V was pared by 6 bases and J by 9 bases, with 10 bases of the junction left unmatched. CDR1 and CDR2 from the germline V gene are MNHNS and SASEGT. The chain's CDR3 is CASSRTSGSLVEQFF. The DNA of the CDR3 is TGTGCCAGCAGCCGCACTAGCGGGAGTCTAGTTGAGCAGTTCTTC.

The rearrangement links TRBV12-5 to TRBJ1-1; D is unclear. The CDR3 runs to 14 residues. Germline V gene data show CDR1 as LGHNT and CDR2 as FRNRAP. The ends were cut back, 1 base at V and 1 base at J, with 7 bases in the middle. CDR3 sequence: CASGLEGQNTEAFF. The CDR3 DNA reads TGTGCTAGTGGTTTGGAGGGCCAGAACACTGAAGCTTTCTTT.

This chain connects TRBV7-2 to TRBJ1-2; a possible D gene is TRBD1 (6 bases). Germline lookup yields CDR1 SGHTA and CDR2 FQGNSA. The CDR3 extends over 15 amino acids. Trimming took off 5 bases at V and 3 bases at J, with 16 bases between the two ends. This chain's CDR3 is CASSPRRRQDYGYTF. CDR3 sequence (DNA): TGTGCCAGCAGCCCACGACGCAGACAGGACTATGGCTACACCTTC.

This clonotype was picked up a small number of times. The chain carries TRBV12-3 or TRBV12-4 and TRBJ2-1; TRBD1 matches 7 bases. Unmatched junction bases numbered 9, after V lost 6 bases and J lost 4 bases. The CDR3 has 15 amino acids. DNA of the CDR3: TGTGCCAGCAGGCTTCAGGGGGTCCAATACAATGAGCAGTTCTTC. Its protein is CASRLQGVQYNEQFF.

This clonotype was found once. Relative to the germline gene, one junction end is altered; a read error may explain this. The rearrangement joins TRBV19 to TRBJ1-6, with D possibly matching TRBD1 (5 bases). There are 14 residues in the CDR3. CDR1 LNHDA and CDR2 SQIVND come from the germline V gene (reference sequence). This CDR3 reads CAGSRRDRGSPLHF. For the CDR3, the DNA is TGTGCCGGTAGTAGACGGGACCGAGGATCACCCCTCCACTTT.

There are a few counts of this clonotype. The rearrangement joins TRBV4-1 to TRBJ2-7; D possibly matches TRBD1 or TRBD2 (5 bases each). CDR1 and CDR2 from the germline V gene are MGHRA and YSYEKL. V lost 7 bases, J lost 7 bases, and 20 bases lay in between. The CDR3 is 14 residues long. Here the CDR3 DNA reads TGCGCCAGCACCCAGGACACTACCCGAGGGGAGCAGTACTTC. Amino acid sequence: CASTQDTTRGEQYF.

This clonotype was picked up a small number of times. This chain joins TRBV2 and TRBJ2-5; 8 bases are shared with TRBD1. Losses at the gene ends were 6 bases for V and 4 bases for J; bases not matched to a gene: 4. The CDR3 loop spans 13 amino acids. Germline V gene sequence: CDR1 SNHLY, CDR2 FYNNEI. This CDR3 reads CASSGQGGETQYF. Written as DNA, the CDR3 is TGTGCCAGCAGCGGACAGGGCGGAGAGACCCAGTACTTC.

Concerning this clonotype: Relative to the germline gene, one junction end is altered; a read error may explain this. The chain employs TRBV4-1 and TRBJ1-2; D is possibly TRBD1 (6 bases). Germline CDR1 and CDR2: MGHRA and YSYEKL. The CDR3 contains 19 residues. CDR3: CASSQERTALGVYHYGYTF. The CDR3 nucleotides read TGTGCCAGCAGCCAAGAACGGACAGCGCTAGGGGTGTATCACTATGGCTACACCTTC.